This T cell receptor beta chain appears in the sequencing data of a study of control samples from healthy donors and cancer patients. Here immunoSEQ multiplex PCR was the method, and the copy in TCRdb shows in-frame clones only, minus some. This table has hundreds of thousands of clones, over 75% appearing once. This clone has only one observation. Germline lookup yields CDR1 ENHRY and CDR2 SYGVKD. Unmatched junction bases numbered 12, after V lost 4 bases and J lost 7 bases. This CDR3 region has 16 residues. This clonotype was sampled from a man in his forties with head and neck cancer. The chain joins TRBV10-3 to TRBJ1-2, with TRBD1 matching over 10 bases. The sequenced material came from PBMCs. CDR3 protein: CAISVSSGQGDFGYTF. CDR3 nucleotides: TGTGCCATCAGTGTCTCTTCAGGACAGGGGGATTTTGGCTACACCTTC.